The entry below describes one T cell receptor beta chain. Its target is not known. Reasons for excluding patients were uncontrolled infection, other autoimmune disease, pregnancy or lactation. Fresh peripheral blood, 8 to 10 ml of it, supplied the PBMCs. The CDR3 is 16 residues long. CDR1 and CDR2 from the germline V gene are MDHEN and SYDVKM. The J segment lost 7 bases and the V segment lost 6 bases, leaving 12 bases of the junction unmatched. The TCR beta CDR3 regions underwent amplification using RNA transcripts as the source. When the TCR CDR3 underwent first-round RT-PCR, the HTBI primer set was used. A single record per CDR3 protein comes from TCRdb applying MiXCR to the multiplex PCR reads. This repertoire shows 210,000 or so distinct CDR3 sequences, 17% found once; its top ten account for under 65%. The data derive from a study of T cells in Graves' hyperthyroidism and ophthalmopathy. Notes on the study in general: Ophthalmopathy was model-predicted a median about 6.7 months pre-onset. Most thyroid clonotypes with frequency above 0.001 were detected in blood.

The specimen sequenced was blood. The clonotype comes from a man aged 45 to 65 with Graves' hyperthyroidism. The V and J genes are TRBV28 and TRBJ1-4; TRBD1 agrees at 9 bases. DNA for the CDR3: TGTGCCAGCAGCCCTGACATGGACAGGGGACTTGAAAAACTGTTTTTT. Its protein product is CASSPDMDRGLEKLFF.